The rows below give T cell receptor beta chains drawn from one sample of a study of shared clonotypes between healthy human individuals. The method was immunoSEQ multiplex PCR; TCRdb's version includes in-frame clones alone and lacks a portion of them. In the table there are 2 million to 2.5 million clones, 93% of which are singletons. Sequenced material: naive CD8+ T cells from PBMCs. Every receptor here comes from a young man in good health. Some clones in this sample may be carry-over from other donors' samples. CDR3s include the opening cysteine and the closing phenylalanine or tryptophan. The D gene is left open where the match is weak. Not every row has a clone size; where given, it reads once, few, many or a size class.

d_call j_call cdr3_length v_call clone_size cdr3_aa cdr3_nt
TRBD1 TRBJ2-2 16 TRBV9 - CASSVEGQGYTGELFF TGTGCCAGCAGCGTAGAGGGACAGGGGTACACCGGGGAGCTGTTTTTT
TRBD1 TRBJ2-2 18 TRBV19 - CASTQRGQGLINTGELFF TGTGCCAGTACCCAACGGGGACAGGGCCTAATTAACACCGGGGAGCTGTTTTTT
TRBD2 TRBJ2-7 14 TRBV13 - CASSFWTSAYEQYF TGTGCCAGCAGCTTTTGGACTAGCGCCTACGAGCAGTACTTC
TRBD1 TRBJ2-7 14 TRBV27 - CASSLDGQAREQYF TGTGCCAGCAGTTTAGATGGACAGGCCCGGGAGCAGTACTTC
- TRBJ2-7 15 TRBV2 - CASRDGRGITYEQYF TGTGCCAGCAGAGACGGCAGGGGCATAACCTACGAGCAGTACTTC
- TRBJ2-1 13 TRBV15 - CATADSSYNEQFF TGTGCCACCGCAGATAGCTCCTACAATGAGCAGTTCTTC
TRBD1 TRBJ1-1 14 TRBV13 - CASSEQGWDTEAFF TGTGCCAGCAGCGAACAGGGGTGGGACACTGAAGCTTTCTTT
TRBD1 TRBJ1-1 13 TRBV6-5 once CASSDSDRAEAFF TGTGCCAGCAGTGACTCGGACAGGGCGGAAGCTTTCTTT
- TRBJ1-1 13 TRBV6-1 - CASRWGSAPEAFF TGTGCCAGCAGGTGGGGATCAGCCCCTGAAGCTTTCTTT
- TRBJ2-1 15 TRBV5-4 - CASSYNRDEYNEQFF TGTGCCAGCAGCTACAACAGGGATGAGTACAATGAGCAGTTCTTC
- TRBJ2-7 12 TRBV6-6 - CASTPTPGEQYF TGTGCCAGCACCCCGACCCCCGGGGAGCAGTACTTC
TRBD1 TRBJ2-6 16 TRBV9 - CASSITGGTGANVLTF TGTGCCAGCAGCATCACAGGGGGTACTGGGGCCAACGTCCTGACTTTC
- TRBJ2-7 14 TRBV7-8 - CASSSGLRSYEQYF TGTGCCAGCAGCTCGGGACTTAGATCCTACGAGCAGTACTTC
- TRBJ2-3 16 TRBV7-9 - CASSLSSGGSTDTQYF TGTGCCAGCAGCTTATCGTCGGGTGGTAGCACAGATACGCAGTATTTT
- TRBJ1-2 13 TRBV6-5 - CASSYSRDYGYTF TGTGCCAGCAGTTACTCACGGGATTATGGCTACACCTTC
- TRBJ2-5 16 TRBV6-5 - CASSWSRTRYQETQYF TGTGCCAGCAGTTGGTCTCGGACACGCTACCAGGAGACCCAGTACTTC
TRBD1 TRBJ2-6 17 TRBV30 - CAWSGGTGGSGANVLTF TGTGCCTGGAGTGGCGGGACAGGGGGCTCCGGGGCCAACGTCCTGACTTTC
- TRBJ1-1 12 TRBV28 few CASIGGGWFPFF TGTGCCAGCATTGGCGGGGGTTGGTTCCCTTTCTTT
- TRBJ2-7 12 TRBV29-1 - CSGQGISYEQYF TGCAGCGGGCAGGGGATCTCCTACGAGCAGTACTTC
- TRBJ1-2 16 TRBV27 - CASSPIPAALSLGYTF TGTGCCAGCAGTCCAATACCAGCCGCACTCTCATTGGGCTACACCTTC
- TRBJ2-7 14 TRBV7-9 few CASSSADGQYEQYF TGTGCCAGCAGCTCCGCCGATGGCCAATACGAGCAGTACTTC
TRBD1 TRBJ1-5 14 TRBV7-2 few CASSRDRGNQPQHF TGTGCCAGCAGTCGGGACAGGGGGAATCAGCCCCAGCATTTT
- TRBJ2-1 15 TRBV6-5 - CASRGGTGLYNEQFF TGTGCCAGCAGAGGCGGGACTGGACTCTACAATGAGCAGTTCTTC
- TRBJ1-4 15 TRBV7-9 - CASSPRTGSNEKLFF TGTGCCAGCAGCCCCCGAACAGGGTCTAATGAAAAACTGTTTTTT
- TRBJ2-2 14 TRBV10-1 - CASSVGWDTGELFF TGCGCCAGCAGCGTTGGTTGGGACACCGGGGAGCTGTTTTTT
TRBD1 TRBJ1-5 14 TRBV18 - CASSRDRGNQPQHF TGTGCCAGCTCACGGGACAGGGGAAATCAGCCCCAGCATTTT
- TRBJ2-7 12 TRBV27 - CASSPAPYEQYF TGTGCCAGCAGTCCCGCCCCCTACGAGCAGTACTTC
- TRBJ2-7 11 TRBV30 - CAWSLTYEQYF TGTGCCTGGAGTTTGACCTACGAGCAGTACTTC
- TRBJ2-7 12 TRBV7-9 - CASSLPGDEQYF TGTGCCAGCAGCCTACCCGGCGACGAGCAGTACTTC
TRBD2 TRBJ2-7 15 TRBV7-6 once CASSLRLAEAYEQYF TGTGCCAGCAGCTTAAGACTAGCGGAGGCCTACGAGCAGTACTTC
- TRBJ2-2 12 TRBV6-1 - CASSYYTGELFF TGTGCCAGCAGCTACTACACCGGGGAGCTGTTTTTT
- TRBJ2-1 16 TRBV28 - CASRSRRGNLRNEQFF TGTGCCAGCAGATCCCGTCGGGGGAATCTTCGCAATGAGCAGTTCTTC
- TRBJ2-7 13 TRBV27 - CASSLTRLYEQYF TGTGCCAGCAGTTTAACTAGATTATACGAGCAGTACTTC
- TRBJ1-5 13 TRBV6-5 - CASSYGVDQPQHF TGTGCCAGCAGTTATGGGGTGGATCAGCCCCAGCATTTT
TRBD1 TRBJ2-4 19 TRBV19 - CASSIPPANRGPAKNIQYF TGTGCCAGTAGTATCCCCCCAGCTAACAGGGGGCCGGCCAAAAACATTCAGTACTTC
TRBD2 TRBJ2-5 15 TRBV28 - CASRLAGGRQETQYF TGTGCCAGCAGGTTAGCGGGAGGTCGCCAAGAGACCCAGTACTTC
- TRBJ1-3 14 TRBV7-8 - CASSLTGSGNTIYF TGTGCCAGCAGCTTGACAGGCTCTGGAAACACCATATATTTT
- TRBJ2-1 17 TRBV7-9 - CASSPAGLTSSYNEQFF TGTGCCAGCAGCCCCGCTGGGCTCACCAGCTCCTACAATGAGCAGTTCTTC
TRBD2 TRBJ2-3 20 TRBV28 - CASSPTGLSGTSGRRDTQYF TGTGCCAGCAGTCCCACAGGGTTATCCGGGACTAGCGGGAGAAGGGATACGCAGTATTTT
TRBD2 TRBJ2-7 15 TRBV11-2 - CASSLGRLAGGGQYF TGTGCCAGCAGCTTAGGCCGGCTAGCGGGAGGCGGGCAGTACTTC
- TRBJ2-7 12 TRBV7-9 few CASSLSSYEQYF TGTGCCAGCAGCTTAAGCTCCTACGAGCAGTACTTC
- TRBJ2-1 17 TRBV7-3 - CASSLTEGRAWGNEQFF TGTGCCAGCAGCTTAACGGAGGGAAGGGCTTGGGGGAATGAGCAGTTCTTC
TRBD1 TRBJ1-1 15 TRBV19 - CASSHPTGLHTEAFF TGTGCCAGTAGCCACCCGACAGGGCTCCACACTGAAGCTTTCTTT
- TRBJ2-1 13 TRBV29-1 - CSVGDTYRNEQFF TGCAGCGTTGGGGACACCTACAGGAATGAGCAGTTCTTC
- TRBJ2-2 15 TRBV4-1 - CASSPRLGDTGELFF TGCGCCAGCAGCCCCCGATTGGGGGACACCGGGGAGCTGTTTTTT
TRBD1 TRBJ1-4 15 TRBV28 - CASSSAWGQDRGLFF TGTGCCAGCAGTTCCGCCTGGGGACAGGATCGGGGGCTGTTTTTT
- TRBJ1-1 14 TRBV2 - CASRRGDLGAEAFF TGTGCCAGCAGACGAGGGGACCTAGGGGCTGAAGCTTTCTTT
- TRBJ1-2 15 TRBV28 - CASSLHAYDGYGYTF TGTGCCAGCAGTCTACACGCATATGACGGCTATGGCTACACCTTC
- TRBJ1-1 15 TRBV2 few CASSPPRGRNTEAFF TGTGCCAGCAGCCCCCCACGGGGTAGGAACACTGAAGCTTTCTTT
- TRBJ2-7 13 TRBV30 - CAWRESSSYEQYF TGTGCCTGGAGGGAAAGTAGCTCCTACGAGCAGTACTTC
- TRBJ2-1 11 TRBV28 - CASSRGNEQFF TGTGCCAGCAGTCGGGGAAATGAGCAGTTCTTC
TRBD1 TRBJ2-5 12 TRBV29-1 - CSVGGQGETQYF TGCAGCGTGGGGGGACAGGGGGAGACCCAGTACTTC
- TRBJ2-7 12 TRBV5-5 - CASSLTGLEQYF TGTGCCAGCAGCTTGACAGGGCTCGAGCAGTACTTC
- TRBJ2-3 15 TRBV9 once CASSVRSGSTDTQYF TGTGCCAGCAGCGTAAGGAGCGGATCCACAGATACGCAGTATTTT
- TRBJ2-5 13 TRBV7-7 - CASSLEQRGEQYF TGTGCCAGCAGCTTAGAACAGAGGGGAGAGCAGTACTTC
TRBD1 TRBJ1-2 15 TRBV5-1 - CASRGKDRADYGYTF TGCGCCAGCAGGGGGAAGGACAGGGCGGACTATGGCTACACCTTC
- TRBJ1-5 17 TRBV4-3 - CASSQDSAGGGNQPQHF TGCGCCAGCAGCCAAGATTCTGCGGGGGGGGGCAATCAGCCCCAGCATTTT
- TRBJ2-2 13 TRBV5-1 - CASSLGSPGELFF TGCGCCAGCAGCTTAGGGTCTCCCGGGGAGCTGTTTTTT
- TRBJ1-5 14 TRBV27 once CASSLGVPGQPQHF TGTGCCAGCAGTTTGGGGGTTCCTGGACAGCCCCAGCATTTT
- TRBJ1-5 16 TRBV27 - CASSLGVSGSNQPQHF TGTGCCAGCAGTTTAGGTGTATCGGGGAGCAATCAGCCCCAGCATTTT